Below, 3 T cell receptor beta chains from the same sample are listed, as sequenced in a study of cytomegalovirus exposure and HLA in healthy donors. Both 60 Vbeta primers and 13 Jbeta primers went into the PCR. Assay used: immunoSEQ multiplex PCR; TCRdb lists only in-frame clones, some missing. The table lists roughly 110,000 clones, about four fifths of them singletons. What was sequenced was PBMCs. These receptors all stem from a woman between 50 and 59 years old in good health and CMV-seropositive.

This clone showed up just a few times. This chain links TRBV19 with TRBJ1-2; TRBD1 aligns across 9 bases. J was trimmed by 6 bases and V by 6 bases; bases with no gene match: 5. Germline CDR1 and CDR2: LNHDA and SQIVND (reference sequence). The CDR3 is 13 amino acids. DNA for the CDR3: TGTGCCAGTAGACTTCGGGACAGGGATGGCTACACCTTC. Translated, it gives CASRLRDRDGYTF.

In its sample, this clone was seen once. The chain employs TRBV6-5 and TRBJ2-1, with TRBD2 matching 7 bases. The germline CDR1 and CDR2 sequences are MNHEY and SVGAGI. The CDR3 spans 13 residues. V shed 8 bases and J 7 bases; nucleotides not matched to a gene: 8. The CDR3 DNA reads TGTGCCAGCGGGAGGCGGGGGAGGAATGAGCAGTTCTTC. Amino acids: CASGRRGRNEQFF.

Of note for this clone: At the DNA level, this CDR3 is encoded by other sequences in the same sample as well. The chain couples TRBV6-6 to TRBJ1-6; TRBD1 might be the D (5 bases). V lost 6 bases to trimming and J lost 9 bases, with 15 bases between them. The germline gives CDR1 MNHNY, CDR2 SVGAGI (reference sequence). CDR3 length: 14 amino acids. CDR3 coding DNA: TGTGCCAGCAGGTTGGCCAGGGAAGGTTCACCCCTCCACTTT. Translating it yields CASRLAREGSPLHF.